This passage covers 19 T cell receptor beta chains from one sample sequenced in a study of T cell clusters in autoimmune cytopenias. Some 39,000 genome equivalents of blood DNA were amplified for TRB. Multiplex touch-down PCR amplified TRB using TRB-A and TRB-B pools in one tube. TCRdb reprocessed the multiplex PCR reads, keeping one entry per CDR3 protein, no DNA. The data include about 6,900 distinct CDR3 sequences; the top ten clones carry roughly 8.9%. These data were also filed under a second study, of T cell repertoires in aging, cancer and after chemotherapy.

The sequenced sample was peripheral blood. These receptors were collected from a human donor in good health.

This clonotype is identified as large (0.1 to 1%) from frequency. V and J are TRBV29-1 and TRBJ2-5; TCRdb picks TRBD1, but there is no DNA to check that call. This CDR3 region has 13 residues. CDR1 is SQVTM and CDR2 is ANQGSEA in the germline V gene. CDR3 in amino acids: CSVGTRFGETQYF. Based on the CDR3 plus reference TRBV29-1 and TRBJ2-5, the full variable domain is SAVISQKPSRDICQRGTSLTIQCQVDSQVTMMFWYRQQPGQSLTLIATANQGSEATYESGFVIDKFPISRPNLTFSTLTVSNMSPEDSSIYLCSVGTRFGETQYFGPGTRLLVL.

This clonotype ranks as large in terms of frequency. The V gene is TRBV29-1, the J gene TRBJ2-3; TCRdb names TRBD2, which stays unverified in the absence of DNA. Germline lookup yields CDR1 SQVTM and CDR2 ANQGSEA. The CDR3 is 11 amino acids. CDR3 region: CSVVEVDTQYF.

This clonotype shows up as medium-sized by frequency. CDR3: CASSYSRRGADNEQFF. This chain joins TRBV6-5 and TRBJ2-1; TCRdb designates TRBD1, a call that cannot be tested without DNA. CDR3 size: 16 residues. CDR1 MNHEY and CDR2 SVGAGI come from the germline V gene.

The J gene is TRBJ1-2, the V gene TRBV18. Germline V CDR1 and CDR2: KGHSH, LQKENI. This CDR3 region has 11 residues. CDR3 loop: CASSPDYGYTF.

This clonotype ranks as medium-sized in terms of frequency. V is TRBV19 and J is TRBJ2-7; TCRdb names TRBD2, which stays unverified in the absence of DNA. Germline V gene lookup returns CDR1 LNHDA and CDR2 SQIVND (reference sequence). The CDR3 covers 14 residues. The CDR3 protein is CASGTSGGSYEQYF.

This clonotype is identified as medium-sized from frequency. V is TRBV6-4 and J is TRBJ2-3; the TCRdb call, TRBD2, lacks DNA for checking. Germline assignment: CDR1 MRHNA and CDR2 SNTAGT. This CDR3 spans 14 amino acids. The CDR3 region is CASSGTSGGDTQYF.

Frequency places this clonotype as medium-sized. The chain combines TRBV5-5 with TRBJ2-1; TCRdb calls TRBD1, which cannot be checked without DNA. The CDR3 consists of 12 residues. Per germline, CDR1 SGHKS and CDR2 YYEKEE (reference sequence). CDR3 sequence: CASRGRGNEQFF.

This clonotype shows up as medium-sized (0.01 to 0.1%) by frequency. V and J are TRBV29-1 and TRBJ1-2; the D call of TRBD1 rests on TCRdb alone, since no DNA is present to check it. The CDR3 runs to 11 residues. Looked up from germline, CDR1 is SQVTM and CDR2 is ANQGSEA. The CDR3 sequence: CSVERGAGYTF.

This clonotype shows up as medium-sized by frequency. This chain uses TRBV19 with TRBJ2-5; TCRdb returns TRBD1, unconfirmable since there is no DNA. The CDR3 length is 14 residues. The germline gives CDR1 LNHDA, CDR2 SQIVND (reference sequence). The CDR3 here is CASSPDRGTETQYF. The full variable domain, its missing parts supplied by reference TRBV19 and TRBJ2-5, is DGGITQSPKYLFRKEGQNVTLSCEQNLNHDAMYWYRQDPGQGLRLIYYSQIVNDFQKGDIAEGYSVSREKKESFPLTVTSAQKNPTAFYLCASSPDRGTETQYFGPGTRLLVL.

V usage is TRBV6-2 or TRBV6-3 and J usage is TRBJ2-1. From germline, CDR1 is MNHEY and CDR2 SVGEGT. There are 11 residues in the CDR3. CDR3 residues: CASSYANEQFF.

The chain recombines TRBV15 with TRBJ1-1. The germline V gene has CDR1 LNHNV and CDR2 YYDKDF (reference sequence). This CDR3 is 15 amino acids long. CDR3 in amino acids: CATSRDFNTHTEAFF.

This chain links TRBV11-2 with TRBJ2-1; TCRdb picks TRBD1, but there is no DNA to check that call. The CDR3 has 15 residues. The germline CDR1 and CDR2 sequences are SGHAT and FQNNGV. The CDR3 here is CASSFRQGAYNEQFF.

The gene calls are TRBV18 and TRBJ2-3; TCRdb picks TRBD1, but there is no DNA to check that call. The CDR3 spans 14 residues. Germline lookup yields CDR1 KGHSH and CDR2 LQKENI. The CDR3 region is CASSPQGRADTQYF.

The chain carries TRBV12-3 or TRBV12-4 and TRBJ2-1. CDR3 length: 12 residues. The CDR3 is CASSLSHNEQFF.

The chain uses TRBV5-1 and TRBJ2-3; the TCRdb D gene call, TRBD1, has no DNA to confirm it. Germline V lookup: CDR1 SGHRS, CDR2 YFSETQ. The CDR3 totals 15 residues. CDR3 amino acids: CASSLEAGDTDTQYF.

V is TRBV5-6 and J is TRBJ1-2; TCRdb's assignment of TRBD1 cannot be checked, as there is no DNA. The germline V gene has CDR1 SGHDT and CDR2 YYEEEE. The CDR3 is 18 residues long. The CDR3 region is CASSLRFRTEKGPYGYTF.

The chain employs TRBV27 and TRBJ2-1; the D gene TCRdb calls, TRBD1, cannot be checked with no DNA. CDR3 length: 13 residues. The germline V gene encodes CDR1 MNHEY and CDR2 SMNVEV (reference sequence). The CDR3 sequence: CASSLPLSGEQFF.

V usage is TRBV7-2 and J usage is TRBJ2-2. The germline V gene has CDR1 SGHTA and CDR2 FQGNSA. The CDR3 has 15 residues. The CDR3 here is CASSSAYVNTGELFF.

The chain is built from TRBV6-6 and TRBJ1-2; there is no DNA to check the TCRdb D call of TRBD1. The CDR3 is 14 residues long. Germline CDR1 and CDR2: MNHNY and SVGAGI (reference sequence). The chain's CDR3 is CASSYEDTHYGYTF.